This section outlines one TCR beta chain sequence together with its context. Its antigen remains unidentified. This sample is drawn from a study of chemoradiotherapy in HPV16-positive cancers. Study details: Candidate HPV-specific clones and shared TCR motifs came from two HPV16-positive patients.

Study-level results: For HPV16-positive patients, expanding HPV-responsive T cells associated with longer recurrence-free survival.

The V and J ends lost 8 bases and 4 bases, in that order; junction bases with no gene match: 7. Germline V gene sequence: CDR1 LNHDA, CDR2 SQIVND (reference sequence). There are 13 residues in the CDR3. Sequenced by immunoSEQ multiplex PCR; TCRdb stores in-frame clones only, minus some. This sample carries thousands of clones, about 85% of them seen once, and the ten largest clones take about 7.6%. The sequencing used tumor tissue, collected from a patient who underwent chemoradiotherapy. The chain uses TRBV19 and TRBJ2-5, with 7 bases lining up with TRBD2. The clonotype originates from a human donor with HPV-associated anogenital cancer. CDR3 sequence (DNA): TGTGCCAGTGGAGACGGCGGGAGAGAGACCCAGTACTTC. It is translated as CASGDGGRETQYF.